The 21 T cell receptor beta chains in this list originate from one sample, sequenced in a study of cytomegalovirus exposure and HLA in healthy donors. PCR was performed using 60 Vbeta and 13 Jbeta primers. TCRdb keeps only in-frame clones here, not all; method: immunoSEQ multiplex PCR. In the table there are 140,000 to 150,000 clones, roughly 72% of which are singletons. Specimen: PBMCs. The receptors originated from a man aged 40-50 years in good health and CMV-seronegative.

The gene calls are TRBV11-2 and TRBJ1-3; weak D call: TRBD1 (5 bases). Germline loops: CDR1 SGHAT, CDR2 FQNNGV. Trimming took off 5 bases at V and 0 bases at J, with 11 bases between the two ends. This CDR3 has 15 residues. CDR3 sequence (DNA): TGTGCCAGCAGCCGATCAGGGTTCTCTGGAAACACCATATATTTT. It translates to CASSRSGFSGNTIYF.

This chain uses TRBV11-2 with TRBJ2-1, with D possibly being TRBD2 (5 bases). The CDR3 is 15 residues long. Trimming cost V 5 bases and J 1 base, with 12 bases left between them. The V gene's germline CDR1 is SGHAT and CDR2 FQNNGV. The CDR3 reads CASSPGSGSYNEQFF. CDR3 bases: TGTGCCAGCAGCCCGGGGTCCGGTTCCTACAATGAGCAGTTCTTC.

The J gene is TRBJ1-4, the V gene TRBV19, with D possibly matching TRBD1 (5 bases). This CDR3 spans 15 amino acids. Germline lookup yields CDR1 LNHDA and CDR2 SQIVND (reference sequence). Trimming cost V 3 bases and J 8 bases, with 16 bases left between them. This CDR3 is CASSIAQGSGEKLFF. The CDR3 DNA reads TGTGCCAGTAGTATTGCCCAGGGTAGCGGCGAAAAACTGTTTTTT.

V usage is TRBV15 and J usage is TRBJ1-5; no reliable D call. V lost 0 bases, J lost 0 bases, and 9 bases lay in between. CDR1 and CDR2 from the germline V gene are LNHNV and YYDKDF (reference sequence). This CDR3 region has 16 residues. The CDR3 DNA is TGTGCCACCAGCAGAGATCGCGGGTTTAGCAATCAGCCCCAGCATTTT. Encoded protein: CATSRDRGFSNQPQHF.

The chain is built from TRBV5-5 and TRBJ2-5; TRBD2 matches 13 bases. Looked up from germline, CDR1 is SGHKS and CDR2 is YYEKEE (reference sequence). Trimming took 4 bases from V and 5 from J; bases not matched to a gene: 5. This CDR3 is 15 amino acids long. The CDR3 nucleotides are TGTGCCAGCAGCGGACTAGCGGGAGCGGGGGAGACCCAGTACTTC. Translation gives CASSGLAGAGETQYF.

The chain is built from TRBV7-7 and TRBJ2-7; 7 bases align to TRBD2. The CDR3 runs 16 residues. V was clipped by 0 bases and J by 0 bases; unmatched bases: 5. Germline loops: CDR1 SSHAT, CDR2 FNYEAQ (reference sequence). The CDR3 DNA reads as TGTGCCAGCAGCTTAGCGCCGCGGGAGAGCTCCTACGAGCAGTACTTC. Encoded protein: CASSLAPRESSYEQYF.

The chain links TRBV5-1 to TRBJ2-2; 9 bases are shared with TRBD2. CDR1 and CDR2 from the germline V gene are SGHRS and YFSETQ. The CDR3 has 16 amino acids. V gave up 4 bases and J gave up 5 bases; unmatched junction bases: 9. CDR3 coding DNA: TGCGCCAGCAGCCATAGCGGGGGCCTCGGGACCGGGGAGCTGTTTTTT. Translating gives CASSHSGGLGTGELFF. The entire variable domain, with the rest obtained from reference TRBV5-1 and TRBJ2-2, is as follows: KAGVTQTPRYLIKTRGQQVTLSCSPISGHRSVSWYQQTPGQGLQFLFEYFSETQRNKGNFPGRFSGRQFSNSRSEMNVSTLELGDSALYLCASSHSGGLGTGELFFGEGSRLTVL.

A single count supports this clone. The genes are TRBV13 and TRBJ2-7, with D maybe TRBD2 (6 bases). CDR3 length: 13 residues. The germline CDR1 and CDR2 sequences are PRHDT and FYEKMQ (reference sequence). V lost 0 bases and J 5 bases, leaving 8 bases between the germline ends. The CDR3 DNA is TGTGCCAGCAGCTTAGGCCCGGGGGACGAGCAGTACTTC. Protein product: CASSLGPGDEQYF.

This clone occurred a few times. J is TRBJ2-7 and V is TRBV5-6, with a tentative D call TRBD2 (5 bases). CDR3 size: 14 residues. Germline CDR1 and CDR2: SGHDT and YYEEEE. The V end was cut by 6 bases, the J end by 2 bases, with 15 bases between. CDR3 protein: CASTSGLNTYEQYF. The CDR3, as DNA: TGTGCCAGCACCTCCGGACTTAATACCTACGAGCAGTACTTC. Supplemented by reference TRBV5-6 and TRBJ2-7, the full variable domain reads DAGVTQSPTHLIKTRGQQVTLRCSPKSGHDTVSWYQQALGQGPQFIFQYYEEEERQRGNFPDRFSGHQFPNYSSELNVNALLLGDSALYLCASTSGLNTYEQYFGPGTRLTVT.

Written as DNA, the CDR3 is TGTGCCATCAGTGAGTCCACTACCTACGAGCAGTACTTC. Protein: CAISESTTYEQYF. V is TRBV10-3 and J is TRBJ2-7; D is unresolved. The V and J ends lost 0 bases and 2 bases respectively, with 5 bases between them. In germline, CDR1 is ENHRY, CDR2 SYGVKD. The length of the CDR3 is 13 residues.

V and J are TRBV30 and TRBJ2-7, with D possibly TRBD2 on 5 matching bases. The V end was cut by 0 bases, the J end by 2 bases, with 8 bases between. Germline values: CDR1 GTSNPN, CDR2 SVGIG (reference sequence). This CDR3 is built from 13 residues. The CDR3 sequence: CAWSVRGAYEQYF. CDR3 in DNA: TGTGCCTGGAGTGTACGGGGAGCCTACGAGCAGTACTTC.

The CDR3 loop is CASNPGGSPTYEQYF. The CDR3 region has the DNA TGTGCCAGCAATCCAGGGGGATCGCCTACCTACGAGCAGTACTTC. The V gene is TRBV2, the J gene TRBJ2-7; 7 bases agree with TRBD1. Germline V gene data show CDR1 as SNHLY and CDR2 as FYNNEI. The CDR3 sequence is 15 residues long. Germline trimming cut 7 bases from V and 2 bases from J; bases unmatched to any gene: 11.

The chain joins TRBV28 to TRBJ1-2, with TRBD1 matching over 7 bases. This CDR3 has 15 amino acids. Germline-derived CDR1 and CDR2 are MDHEN and SYDVKM. V lost 8 bases and J lost 2; bases outside the gene matches: 11. CDR3 loop: CASLTGFNGNYGYTF. CDR3 DNA sequence: TGTGCCAGCCTGACAGGGTTTAATGGCAACTATGGCTACACCTTC.

The chain joins TRBV2 to TRBJ2-5; 10 bases are shared with TRBD1. The CDR3 loop spans 14 amino acids. Germline V gene sequence: CDR1 SNHLY, CDR2 FYNNEI. The J segment lost 5 bases and the V segment lost 2 bases, leaving 2 bases of the junction unmatched. CDR3: CASSERTGGETQYF. The CDR3 DNA is TGTGCCAGCAGTGAAAGGACAGGGGGGGAGACCCAGTACTTC.

This chain connects TRBV13 to TRBJ2-1, with D tentatively TRBD1 (5 bases). The CDR3 contains 15 residues. V shed 6 bases and J shed 8 bases, with 20 bases lying between them. From germline, CDR1 is PRHDT and CDR2 FYEKMQ (reference sequence). This chain's CDR3 is CASSPRRWGRDEQFF. The CDR3 coding sequence is TGTGCCAGCAGTCCCCGCCGGTGGGGCAGAGATGAGCAGTTCTTC.

The V call is TRBV19, the J call TRBJ2-1; D not certain. Germline CDR1 LNHDA, CDR2 SQIVND (reference sequence). The CDR3 sequence is 12 residues long. The V and J ends lost 6 bases and 6 bases respectively, with 9 bases between them. The CDR3 DNA reads TGTGCCAGTAGCTTAACGGTCAATGAGCAGTTCTTC. This translates into CASSLTVNEQFF.

The chain uses TRBV10-1 and TRBJ2-2; 8 nucleotides agree with TRBD1. The CDR3 loop spans 17 amino acids. Germline V gene data show CDR1 as WNHNN and CDR2 as SYGVQD (reference sequence). With 6 bases clipped from V and 1 base from J, the junction kept 10 bases outside the gene matches. The DNA of the CDR3 is TGCGCCAGCAGCGGACAGGGTACAGGTTTGAACACCGGGGAGCTGTTTTTT. Translated, it gives CASSGQGTGLNTGELFF.

The genes are TRBV5-5 and TRBJ2-7; 10 nucleotides line up with TRBD1. Germline V gene sequence: CDR1 SGHKS, CDR2 YYEKEE (reference sequence). The CDR3 is made up of 14 amino acids. J was trimmed by 6 bases and V by 3 bases; bases with no gene match: 6. CDR3 nucleotide sequence: TGTGCCAGCAGCTGGGTGACAGGGGGCGGCGAGCAGTACTTC. It encodes CASSWVTGGGEQYF. The variable domain in full, with the rest retrieved from reference TRBV5-5 and TRBJ2-7, is DAGVTQSPTHLIKTRGQQVTLRCSPISGHKSVSWYQQVLGQGPQFIFQYYEKEERGRGNFPDRFSARQFPNYSSELNVNALLLGDSALYLCASSWVTGGGEQYFGPGTRLTVT.

The chain joins TRBV6-5 to TRBJ1-1, with 7 nucleotides matching TRBD1. J gave up 7 bases and V 6 bases, and 8 bases lay outside the gene matches. CDR3 length equals 13 residues. CDR1 is MNHEY and CDR2 is SVGAGI in the germline V gene. The CDR3: CASSRGAGGEAFF. The CDR3 DNA follows: TGTGCCAGCAGCAGGGGGGCTGGGGGTGAAGCTTTCTTT.

The chain has TRBV6-1 and TRBJ2-7; TRBD2 agrees at 10 bases. Germline trimming cut 8 bases from V and 3 bases from J; bases unmatched to any gene: 7. Germline values: CDR1 MNHNS, CDR2 SASEGT. This CDR3 has 14 residues. CDR3 nucleotides: TGTGCCAGCGAGACTGGACTAGCGGACTACGAGCAGTACTTC. Protein: CASETGLADYEQYF.

The sample holds a few counts of this clone. Germline and junction disagree at one end, which may indicate a read error. This rearrangement joins TRBV19 to TRBJ2-6; TRBD1 matches at 8 bases. Germline CDR1 is LNHDA and CDR2 is SQIVND (reference sequence). This CDR3 region has 13 residues. CDR3 DNA sequence: TGTGCCAGTAGTGCCTTACCCCGGACAGGGTGTGTTTTC. Residues: CASSALPRTGCVF.